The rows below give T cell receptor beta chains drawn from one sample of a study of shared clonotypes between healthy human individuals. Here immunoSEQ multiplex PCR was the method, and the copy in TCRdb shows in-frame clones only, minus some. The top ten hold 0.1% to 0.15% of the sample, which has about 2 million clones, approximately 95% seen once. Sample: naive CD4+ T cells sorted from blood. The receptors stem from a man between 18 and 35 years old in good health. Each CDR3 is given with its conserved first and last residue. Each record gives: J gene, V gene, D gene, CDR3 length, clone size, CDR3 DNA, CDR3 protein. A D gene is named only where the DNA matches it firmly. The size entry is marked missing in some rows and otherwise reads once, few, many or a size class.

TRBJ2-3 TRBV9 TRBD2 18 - TGTGCCAGCAGCGTAGCTACAACCGCGGGAGGGCTCGCAGATACGCAGTATTTT CASSVATTAGGLADTQYF
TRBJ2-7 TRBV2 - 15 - TGTGCCAGCAGCCCCGAATTACAGGGTCCCTACGAGCAGTACTTC CASSPELQGPYEQYF
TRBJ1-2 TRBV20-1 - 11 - TGCAGTGCCTCGCTTTCCTCGGGCTACACCTTC CSASLSSGYTF
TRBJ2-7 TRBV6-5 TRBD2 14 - TGTGCCAGCAGTTTGTCTAGCGGGATAAACGAGCAGTACTTC CASSLSSGINEQYF
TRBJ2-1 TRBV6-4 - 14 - TGTGCCAGCAGTGACTCAGGCAGGGGTAATGAGCAGTTCTTC CASSDSGRGNEQFF
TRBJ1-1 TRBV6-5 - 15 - TGTGCCAGCAGTATAACAGGGATGAGGGACACTGAAGCTTTCTTT CASSITGMRDTEAFF
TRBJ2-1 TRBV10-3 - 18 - TGTGCCATCAGTGAGTTTGGCGGGTTGGCCGCGGCATACAATGAGCAGTTCTTC CAISEFGGLAAAYNEQFF
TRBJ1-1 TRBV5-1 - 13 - TGCGCCAGCAGCTTGGCTGAAAACACTGAAGCTTTCTTT CASSLAENTEAFF
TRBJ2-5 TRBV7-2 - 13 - TGTGCCAGCAGCTTAAGCGTCCAAGAGACCCAGTACTTC CASSLSVQETQYF
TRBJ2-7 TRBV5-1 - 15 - TGCGCCAGCACCCTGGGGTTGGAGCGGAACTACGAGCAGTACTTC CASTLGLERNYEQYF
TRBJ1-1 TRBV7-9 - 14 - TGTGCCAGCAGCTCTGGACAGCCGGGGACTGAAGCTTTCTTT CASSSGQPGTEAFF
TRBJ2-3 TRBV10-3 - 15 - TGTGCCATCAGTAGGACGCCAACACACACAGATACGCAGTATTTT CAISRTPTHTDTQYF
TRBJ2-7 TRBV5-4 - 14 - TGTGCCAGCAGCAGGAGGACAAACTCCTACGAGCAGTACTTC CASSRRTNSYEQYF
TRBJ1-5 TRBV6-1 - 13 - TGTGCCAGCAGTGAAGGTGTACTTCAGCCCCAGCATTTT CASSEGVLQPQHF
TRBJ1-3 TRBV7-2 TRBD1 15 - TGTGCCAGCAGCCCGCGACAGGGATCAGGAAACACCATATATTTT CASSPRQGSGNTIYF
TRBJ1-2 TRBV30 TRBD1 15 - TGTGCCTGGAGTCCCCGGGGGACAGGTATCTATGGCTACACCTTC CAWSPRGTGIYGYTF
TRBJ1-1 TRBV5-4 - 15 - TGTGCCAGCAGCGCTGGGGGGGCTCAGGGCACTGAAGCTTTCTTT CASSAGGAQGTEAFF
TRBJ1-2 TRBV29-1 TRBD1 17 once TGCAGCGTTGATAAGGGGGACAGGGCCGCGGAAAACTATGGCTACACCTTC CSVDKGDRAAENYGYTF
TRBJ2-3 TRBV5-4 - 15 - TGTGCCAGCAGCTTGGGCGGGACAAATACAGATACGCAGTATTTT CASSLGGTNTDTQYF
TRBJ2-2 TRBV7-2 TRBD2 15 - TGTGCCAGCAGCACTAGCGGGAGTCCCACCGGGGAGCTGTTTTTT CASSTSGSPTGELFF
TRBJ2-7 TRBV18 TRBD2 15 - TGTGCCAGCTCACCTGAGACTAGCGGGATCAACGAGCAGTACTTC CASSPETSGINEQYF
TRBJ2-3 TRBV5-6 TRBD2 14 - TGTGCCAGCAGCCCCGGGACTAGCTCGGATACGCAGTATTTT CASSPGTSSDTQYF
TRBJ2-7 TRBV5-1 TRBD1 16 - TGCGCCAGCAGCCTCGGACAGGCCTTTAGCTCCTACGAGCAGTACTTC CASSLGQAFSSYEQYF
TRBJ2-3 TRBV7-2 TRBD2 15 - TGTGCCAGCAGCTTTCTCGCGGGAGGCGCAGATACGCAGTATTTT CASSFLAGGADTQYF
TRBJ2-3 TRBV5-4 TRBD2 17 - TGTGCCAGCAGCCCGGGACTAGCGGTTTCTAGCACAGATACGCAGTATTTT CASSPGLAVSSTDTQYF
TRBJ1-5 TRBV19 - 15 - TGTGCCACTACGAATGGGGGTGGGAGCAATCAGCCCCAGCATTTT CATTNGGGSNQPQHF
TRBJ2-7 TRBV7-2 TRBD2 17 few TGTGCCAGCAGCTTAGAGGCTAGCGGGAGGCGGACCTACGAGCAGTACTTC CASSLEASGRRTYEQYF
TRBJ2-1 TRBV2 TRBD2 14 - TGTGCCAGGGGGACTAGCGGGAAAGGGAATGAGCAGTTCTTC CARGTSGKGNEQFF
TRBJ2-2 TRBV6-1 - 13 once TGTGCCAGGGGGACGGAGAACACCGGGGAGCTGTTTTTT CARGTENTGELFF
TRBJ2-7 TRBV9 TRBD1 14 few TGTGCCAGCGCCTTGGGACAGGACTCCTACGAGCAGTACTTC CASALGQDSYEQYF
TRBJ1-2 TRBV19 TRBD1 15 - TGTGCCAGTAGTGCACCGGGACAGGGGGACTATGGCTACACCTTC CASSAPGQGDYGYTF
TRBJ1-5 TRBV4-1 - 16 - TGCGCCAGCAGCGATTTTATCGGGGTGGGCAATCAGCCCCAGCATTTT CASSDFIGVGNQPQHF
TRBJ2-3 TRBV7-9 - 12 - TGTGCCAGCAGCTCACTAGCAGATACGCAGTATTTT CASSSLADTQYF
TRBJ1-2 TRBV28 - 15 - TGTGCCAGCAGTCCCTACCCGGACGGCCCGTATGGCTACACCTTC CASSPYPDGPYGYTF
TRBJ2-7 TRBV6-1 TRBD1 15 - TGTGCCAGCAGGCTCAGACAGGGGGATCCCTACGAGCAGTACTTC CASRLRQGDPYEQYF
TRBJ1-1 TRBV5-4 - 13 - TGTGCCAGCAGCCACGGGTCCCCAGGGGAAGCTTTCTTT CASSHGSPGEAFF
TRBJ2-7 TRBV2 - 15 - TGTGCCAGCAGGGCAGTGGGGGGGCTGTCCTACGAGCAGTACTTC CASRAVGGLSYEQYF
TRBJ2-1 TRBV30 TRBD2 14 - TGTGCCTGGACCCTAGCGGGAACCTACGGTGAGCAGTTCTTC CAWTLAGTYGEQFF
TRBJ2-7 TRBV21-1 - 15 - TGTGCCAGCAGCTCCCGGACTAACTTCTCCTACGAGCAGTACTTC CASSSRTNFSYEQYF
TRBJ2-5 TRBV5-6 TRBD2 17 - TGTGCCAGCAGCTTGGGAATAGCGGGAGGGTACCAAGAGACCCAGTACTTC CASSLGIAGGYQETQYF
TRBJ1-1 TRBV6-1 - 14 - TGTGCCAGCAGAAAACAGGACCTAATTGCTGAAGCTTTCTTT CASRKQDLIAEAFF
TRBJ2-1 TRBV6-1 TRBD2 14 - TGTGCCAGTGCAGCGGGGGGCCCCTACAATGAGCAGTTCTTC CASAAGGPYNEQFF
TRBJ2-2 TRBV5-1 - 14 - TGCGCCAGCAGCTTTCAGGGTTGGTCCGGGGAGCTGTTTTTT CASSFQGWSGELFF
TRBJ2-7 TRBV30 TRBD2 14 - TGTGCCAGCGGGGGTCCGGGAAAAACCTACGAGCAGTACTTC CASGGPGKTYEQYF
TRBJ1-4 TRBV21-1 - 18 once TGTGCCAGCAAAAGTCCCGGGACAGGGATCATCACTAATGAAAAACTGTTTTTT CASKSPGTGIITNEKLFF
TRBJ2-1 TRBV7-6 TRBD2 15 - TGTGCCAGCAGCTTAACTAGCGGAGGATACAATGAGCAGTTCTTC CASSLTSGGYNEQFF
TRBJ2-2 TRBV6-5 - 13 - TGTGTCTCTAGCCGGGCCGGCACCGGGGAGCTGTTTTTT CVSSRAGTGELFF
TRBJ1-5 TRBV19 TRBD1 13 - TGTGCCAGTAGTGGGACAGCACTAACGCCCCAGCATTTT CASSGTALTPQHF
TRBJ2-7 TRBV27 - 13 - TGTGCCACCCCCGGGACGGTACCCTACGAGCAGTACTTC CATPGTVPYEQYF
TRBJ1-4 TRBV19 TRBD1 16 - TGTGCCAGTAGTATGGATCAGGGGGCGGCTAATGAAAAACTGTTTTTT CASSMDQGAANEKLFF
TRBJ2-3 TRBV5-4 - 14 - TGTGCCAGCACGCGGGATTCTAGCACAGATACGCAGTATTTT CASTRDSSTDTQYF